This passage covers 6 T cell receptor beta chains from one sample sequenced in a study of cytomegalovirus exposure and HLA in healthy donors. The PCR was carried out with 60 Vbeta primers and 13 Jbeta primers. Using immunoSEQ multiplex PCR, the repertoire was profiled, and TCRdb retains in-frame clones only, with some absent. Of 150,000 or so clones detected, under 80% appear once; the ten largest clones hold roughly 2%. The specimen sequenced was PBMCs. The receptors were sampled from a female donor in good health and CMV-seronegative.

The chain links TRBV7-9 to TRBJ2-4, with TRBD2 as a possible D gene (7 bases). Germline V gives CDR1 SEHNR, CDR2 FQNEAQ (reference sequence). CDR3 size: 14 residues. Deletions cut 5 bases from V and 5 bases from J, with 13 bases between. The CDR3 loop reads CASSLRGAENIQYF. CDR3 DNA sequence: TGTGCCAGCAGCCTTCGGGGGGCCGAAAACATTCAGTACTTC.

The genes are TRBV27 and TRBJ2-7; D gene uncertain. Trimming took 6 bases from V and 2 from J, leaving 14 bases between them. The CDR3 is 14 amino acids. The germline V gene has CDR1 MNHEY and CDR2 SMNVEV (reference sequence). The CDR3 loop is CASSPRPRTYEQYF. CDR3 bases: TGTGCCAGCAGCCCTCGCCCTAGAACCTACGAGCAGTACTTC.

The rearrangement joins TRBV5-6 to TRBJ2-1; D is uncertain. Trimming took 2 bases from V and 8 from J, leaving 11 bases between them. Per germline, CDR1 SGHDT and CDR2 YYEEEE. This CDR3 is 13 amino acids long. The DNA of the CDR3 is TGTGCCAGCAGCTTTAAAGCTGGGCATGAGCAGTTCTTC. Translation gives CASSFKAGHEQFF.

This clone was observed a handful of times. The chain links TRBV5-1 to TRBJ2-5; 7 nucleotides align to TRBD2. Trimming cost V 1 base and J 5 bases; bases outside gene matches: 8. The germline CDR1 and CDR2 sequences are SGHRS and YFSETQ. The CDR3 sequence is 15 residues long. CDR3 sequence: CASSLLGGSGETQYF. The CDR3 DNA follows: TGCGCCAGCAGCTTGTTAGGCGGGAGCGGGGAGACCCAGTACTTC.

The CDR3 bases are TGTGCCAGCAGTGACCCGGACAGGTACCAAGAAAAACTGTTTTTT. Protein product: CASSDPDRYQEKLFF. This chain uses TRBV6-1 with TRBJ1-4; 7 bases fit TRBD1. This CDR3 contains 15 residues. The ends lost 3 bases at V and 8 bases at J; junction bases unmatched: 9. Germline CDR1 and CDR2: MNHNS and SASEGT.

In this sample, this clone turned up a few times. This sequence joins TRBV4-2 and TRBJ2-3, with 14 bases that match TRBD2. With V trimmed by 0 bases and J by 2 bases, 4 bases remained unmatched. Germline CDR1 is LGHNA and CDR2 is YNFKEQ. The CDR3 has 18 residues. The CDR3 region has the DNA TGTGCCAGCAGCCAAGATTTGGGACTAGCGGGAGACACAGATACGCAGTATTTT. This translates into CASSQDLGLAGDTDTQYF.